This T cell receptor (beta chain) was sequenced for a study of blood T cell repertoires in COVID-19. Looking at the study overall: The United States, Italy and Spain provided the acute and convalescent COVID-19 samples. The analysed material was cDNA or gDNA that came from T cells, B-cell-depleted T cells, or PBMCs.

How the authors handled the data: How many nucleated cells were present was estimated from reference gene primer amplification. The repertoire was sequenced with immunoSEQ multiplex PCR; TCRdb's copy has only in-frame clones and lacks some. V and J calls and clone size are those listed in that table; D and trimming were worked out from the DNA. In the table there are around 130,000 clones, 80% of which are singletons. This clone turned up a few times. V was trimmed by 6 bases and J by 9 bases, leaving 12 bases between them. The CDR3 runs to 12 residues. The sequencing sample was made of peripheral blood. The chain is built from TRBV12-3 or TRBV12-4 and TRBJ1-5; D possibly corresponds to TRBD1 (6 bases). This TCR came from a man aged 55 to 70 with active or convalescent COVID-19. Here the CDR3 DNA reads TGTGCCAGCAGCACAGGGTTGGGGCCCCAGCATTTT. Protein product: CASSTGLGPQHF.